This TCR beta chain stems from a study of PD-1 blockade in classical Hodgkin lymphoma. Findings and caveats of the study: Newly diagnosed patients reportedly trailed healthy donors in baseline TCR diversity.

Measured with immunoSEQ multiplex PCR; TCRdb has only the in-frame clones, and not every one. Among some 15,000 clones listed, approximately 90% were seen once. The time point was: newly diagnosed, previously untreated cHL patient sample. From thawed PBMCs, CD8+ T cells were isolated by magnetic negative selection. The authors compared against newly diagnosed, untreated classical Hodgkin lymphoma PBMCs. The germline V and J ends were trimmed by 6 bases and 2 bases, with 15 bases remaining between them. CDR1 SGHRS and CDR2 YFSETQ come from the germline V gene. There are 15 residues in the CDR3. About this clone itself: What it binds is not known.

Sequenced input: CD8+ T cells from blood. This chain uses TRBV5-1 with TRBJ2-1, with unresolved D. The sequence came from a human donor with classical Hodgkin lymphoma. CDR3: CASTNSPATYNEQFF. DNA of the CDR3: TGCGCCAGCACCAATTCACCCGCGACCTACAATGAGCAGTTCTTC.